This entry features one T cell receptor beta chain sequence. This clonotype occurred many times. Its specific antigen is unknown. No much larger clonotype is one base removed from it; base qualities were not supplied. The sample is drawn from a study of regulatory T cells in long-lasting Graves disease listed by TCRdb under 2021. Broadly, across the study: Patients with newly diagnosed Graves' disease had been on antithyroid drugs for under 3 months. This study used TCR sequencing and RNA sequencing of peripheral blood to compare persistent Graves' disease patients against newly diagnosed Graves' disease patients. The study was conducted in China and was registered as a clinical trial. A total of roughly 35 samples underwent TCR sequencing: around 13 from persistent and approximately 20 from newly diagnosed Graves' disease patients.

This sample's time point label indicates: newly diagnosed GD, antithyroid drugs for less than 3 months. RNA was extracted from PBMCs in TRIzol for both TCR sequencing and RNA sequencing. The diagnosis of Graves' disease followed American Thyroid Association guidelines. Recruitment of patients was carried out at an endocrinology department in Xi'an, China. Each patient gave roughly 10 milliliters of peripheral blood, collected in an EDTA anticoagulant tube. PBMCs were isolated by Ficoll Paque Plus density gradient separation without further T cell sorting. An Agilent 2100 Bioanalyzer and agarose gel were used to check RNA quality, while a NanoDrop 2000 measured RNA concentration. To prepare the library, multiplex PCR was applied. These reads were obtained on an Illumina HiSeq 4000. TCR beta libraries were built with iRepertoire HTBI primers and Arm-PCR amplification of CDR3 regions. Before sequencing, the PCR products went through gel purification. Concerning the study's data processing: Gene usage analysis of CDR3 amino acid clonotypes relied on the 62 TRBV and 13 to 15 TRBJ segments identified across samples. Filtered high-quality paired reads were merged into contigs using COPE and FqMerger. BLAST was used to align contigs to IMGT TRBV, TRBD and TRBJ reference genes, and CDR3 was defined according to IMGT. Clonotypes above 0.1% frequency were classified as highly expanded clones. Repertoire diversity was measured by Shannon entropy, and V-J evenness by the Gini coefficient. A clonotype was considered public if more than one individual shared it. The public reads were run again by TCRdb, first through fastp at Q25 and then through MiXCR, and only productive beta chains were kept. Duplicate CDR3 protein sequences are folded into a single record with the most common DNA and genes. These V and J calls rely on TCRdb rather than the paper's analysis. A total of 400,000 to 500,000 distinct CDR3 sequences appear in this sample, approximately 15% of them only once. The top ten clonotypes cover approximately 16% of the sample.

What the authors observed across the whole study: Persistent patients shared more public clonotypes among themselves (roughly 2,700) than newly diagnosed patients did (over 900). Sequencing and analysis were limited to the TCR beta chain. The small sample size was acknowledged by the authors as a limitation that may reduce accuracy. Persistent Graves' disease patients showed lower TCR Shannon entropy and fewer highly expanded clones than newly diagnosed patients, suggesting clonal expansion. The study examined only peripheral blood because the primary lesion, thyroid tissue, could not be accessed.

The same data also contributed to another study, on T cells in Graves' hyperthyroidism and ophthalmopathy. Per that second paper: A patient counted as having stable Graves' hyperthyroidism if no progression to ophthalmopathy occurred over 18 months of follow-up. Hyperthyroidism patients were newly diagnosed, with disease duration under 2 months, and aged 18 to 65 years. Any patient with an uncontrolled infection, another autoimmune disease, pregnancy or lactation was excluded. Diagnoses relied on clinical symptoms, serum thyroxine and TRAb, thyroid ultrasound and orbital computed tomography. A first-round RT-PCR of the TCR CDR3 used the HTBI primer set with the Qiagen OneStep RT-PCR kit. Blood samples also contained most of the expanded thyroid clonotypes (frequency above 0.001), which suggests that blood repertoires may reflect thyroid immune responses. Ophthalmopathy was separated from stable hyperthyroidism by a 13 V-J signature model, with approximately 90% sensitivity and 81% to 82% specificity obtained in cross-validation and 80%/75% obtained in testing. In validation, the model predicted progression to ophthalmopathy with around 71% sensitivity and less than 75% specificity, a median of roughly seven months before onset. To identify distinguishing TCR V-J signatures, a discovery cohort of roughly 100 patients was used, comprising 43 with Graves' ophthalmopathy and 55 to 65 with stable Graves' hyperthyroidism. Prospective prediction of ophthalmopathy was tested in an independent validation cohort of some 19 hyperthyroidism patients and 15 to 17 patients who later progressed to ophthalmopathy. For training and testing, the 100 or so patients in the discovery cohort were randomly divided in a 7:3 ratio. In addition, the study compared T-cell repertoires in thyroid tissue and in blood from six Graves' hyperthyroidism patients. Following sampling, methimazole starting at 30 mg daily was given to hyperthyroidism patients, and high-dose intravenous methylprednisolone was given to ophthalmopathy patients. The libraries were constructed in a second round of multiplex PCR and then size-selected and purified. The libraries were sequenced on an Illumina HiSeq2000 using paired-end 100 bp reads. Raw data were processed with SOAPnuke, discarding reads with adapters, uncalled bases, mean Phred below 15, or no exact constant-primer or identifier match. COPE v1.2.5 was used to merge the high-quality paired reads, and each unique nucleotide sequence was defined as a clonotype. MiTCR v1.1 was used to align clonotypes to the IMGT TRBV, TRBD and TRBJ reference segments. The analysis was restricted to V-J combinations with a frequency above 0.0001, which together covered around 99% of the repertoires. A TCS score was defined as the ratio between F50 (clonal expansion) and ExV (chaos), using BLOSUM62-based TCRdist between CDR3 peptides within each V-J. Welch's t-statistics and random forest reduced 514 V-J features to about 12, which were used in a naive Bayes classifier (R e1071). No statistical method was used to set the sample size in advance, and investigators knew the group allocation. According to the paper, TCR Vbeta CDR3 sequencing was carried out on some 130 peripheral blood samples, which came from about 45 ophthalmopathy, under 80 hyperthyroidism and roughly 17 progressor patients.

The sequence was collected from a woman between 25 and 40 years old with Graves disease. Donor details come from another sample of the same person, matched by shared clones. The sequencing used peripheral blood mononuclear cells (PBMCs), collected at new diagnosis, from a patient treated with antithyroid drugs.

The CDR3 region reads CASSLGPGSAFSGNTIYF. The nucleotide sequence is TGTGCCAGCAGCTTGGGCCCAGGCAGCGCGTTCTCTGGAAACACCATATATTTT. The V and J segments used are TRBV5-5 and TRBJ1-3; a confident D gene designation cannot be given. From a lookup of the germline V gene (reference sequence), CDR1 and CDR2 are SGHKS and YYEKEE. Including the terminal cysteine and phenylalanine, the CDR3 comprises 18 residues. Solely the CDR3 DNA is kept, with 54 bases framed from the first base. At the junction V is shortened by 0 bases and J by 0 bases, with 16 bases in between.